Below are 20 T cell receptor beta chains sequenced from a single sample in a study of control samples from healthy donors and cancer patients. Libraries were prepared by immunoSEQ multiplex PCR; TCRdb keeps only in-frame clonotypes and omits some of them. The sample holds around 57,000 clones, approximately 90% seen once. Sequenced material: PBMCs. These receptors came from a man aged 30 to 45 with colorectal cancer.

The chain combines TRBV5-1 with TRBJ1-6, with TRBD1 matching over 7 bases. This CDR3 region has 15 residues. CDR1 and CDR2 from the germline V gene are SGHRS and YFSETQ. Unmatched junction bases numbered 11, after V lost 4 bases and J lost 10 bases. DNA for the CDR3: TGCGCCAGCAGCACCGGGGTAGGGGGCGCATCACCCCTCCACTTT. This sequence encodes CASSTGVGGASPLHF. Complete variable domain (other parts from reference TRBV5-1 and TRBJ1-6): KAGVTQTPRYLIKTRGQQVTLSCSPISGHRSVSWYQQTPGQGLQFLFEYFSETQRNKGNFPGRFSGRQFSNSRSEMNVSTLELGDSALYLCASSTGVGGASPLHFGNGTRLTVT.

The chain is built from TRBV3-1 (or the pseudogene TRBV3-2) and TRBJ2-5; 8 bases are shared with TRBD1. This CDR3 has 18 residues. With 0 bases clipped from V and 1 base from J, the junction kept 10 bases outside the gene matches. Germline CDR1 is LGHDT and CDR2 is YNNKEL (reference sequence). CDR3 coding DNA: TGTGCCAGCAGCCAAGACGGCGGGACAGGATGGGGCCAAGAGACCCAGTACTTC. Its translation is CASSQDGGTGWGQETQYF.

The chain combines TRBV6-5 with TRBJ1-1; 7 bases are shared with TRBD1. V was clipped by 6 bases and J by 7 bases; unmatched bases: 5. Germline V lookup: CDR1 MNHEY, CDR2 SVGAGI. This CDR3 region has 12 residues. The CDR3 DNA reads as TGTGCCAGCAGCTATGGGACAGATGAAGCTTTCTTT. Protein sequence: CASSYGTDEAFF.

This clone has a single count. This rearrangement joins TRBV18 to TRBJ2-2, with D unresolved. Germline CDR1 reads KGHSH; CDR2 reads LQKENI. V lost 3 bases and J 4 bases, leaving 15 bases between the germline ends. The CDR3 totals 16 residues. This chain's CDR3 is CASSPFAEEITGELFF. DNA for the CDR3: TGTGCCAGCTCACCTTTTGCCGAAGAAATCACCGGGGAGCTGTTTTTT.

The chain joins TRBV6-2 or TRBV6-3 to TRBJ2-3; TRBD2 agrees at 13 bases. CDR1 and CDR2 from the germline V gene are MNHEY and SVGEGT. V gave up 6 bases and J gave up 6 bases; unmatched junction bases: 9. This CDR3 is built from 16 residues. For the CDR3, the DNA is TGTGCCAGCAGCTCTCGGACTAGCGGGGGTAGGGATACGCAGTATTTT. It yields the protein CASSSRTSGGRDTQYF.

V gene TRBV2 combines with J gene TRBJ1-1; no clear D gene. This CDR3 is built from 17 residues. The V and J ends lost 4 bases and 0 bases respectively, with 18 bases between them. CDR1 SNHLY and CDR2 FYNNEI come from the germline V gene. The CDR3 sequence: CASSVIGLVLLNTEAFF. The CDR3 nucleotides read TGTGCCAGCAGTGTTATCGGGCTTGTGTTGTTGAACACTGAAGCTTTCTTT.

This rearrangement joins TRBV7-2 to TRBJ1-1; weak D call: TRBD1 (6 bases). The CDR3 has 17 residues. Trimming left V 1 base short and J 0 bases short, with 15 bases between. Germline V lookup: CDR1 SGHTA, CDR2 FQGNSA. CDR3 in amino acids: CASSLVATGVMNTEAFF. In nucleotides, the CDR3 is TGTGCCAGCAGCTTAGTAGCGACAGGAGTCATGAACACTGAAGCTTTCTTT.

The rearrangement joins TRBV5-6 to TRBJ2-7; D remains unclear. The CDR3 totals 13 residues. The germline V and J ends were trimmed by 4 bases and 1 base, with 9 bases remaining between them. The germline CDR1 and CDR2 sequences are SGHDT and YYEEEE. The CDR3: CASSPDGSYEQYF. The CDR3 region has the DNA TGTGCCAGCAGCCCCGACGGTTCCTACGAGCAGTACTTC.

The rearrangement links TRBV6-4 to TRBJ2-6, with D possibly matching TRBD1 (5 bases). The germline gives CDR1 MRHNA, CDR2 SNTAGT. This CDR3 is built from 16 residues. Trimming took off 5 bases at V and 1 base at J, with 12 bases between the two ends. The CDR3 protein is CASSPSTGSGANVLTF. The CDR3 DNA reads TGTGCCAGCAGTCCCTCTACAGGATCTGGGGCCAACGTCCTGACTTTC.

This chain uses TRBV6-1 with TRBJ1-6; D gene uncertain. Germline V CDR1 and CDR2: MNHNS, SASEGT. Trimming left V 3 bases short and J 7 bases short, with 16 bases between. This CDR3 has 16 amino acids. This chain's CDR3 is CASSDDIRFWNSPLHF. The DNA for the CDR3 is TGTGCCAGCAGTGATGACATTCGGTTCTGGAATTCACCCCTCCACTTT.

This sequence joins TRBV5-1 and TRBJ1-4; D might be TRBD1 (5 bases). The CDR3 sequence is 15 residues long. Between the trimmed V and J ends, which lost 2 bases and 10 bases, there was a span of 18 bases. Germline CDR1 is SGHRS and CDR2 is YFSETQ. DNA of the CDR3: TGCGCCAGCAGCTTCAGAGGGACGGGCTACGGAAAACTGTTTTTT. This encodes CASSFRGTGYGKLFF.

V usage is TRBV20-1 and J usage is TRBJ2-1, with D unresolved. The CDR3 has 11 residues. CDR1 DFQATT and CDR2 SNEGSKA come from the germline V gene (reference sequence). V lost 5 bases, J lost 4 bases, and 6 bases lay in between. The CDR3 region has the DNA TGCAGTGCTCCCCGGTACAATGAGCAGTTCTTC. It specifies CSAPRYNEQFF.

This sequence joins TRBV2 and TRBJ2-7; weak D call: TRBD2 (5 bases). V lost 5 bases and J 2 bases, leaving 13 bases between the germline ends. The CDR3 sequence is 14 residues long. Germline values: CDR1 SNHLY, CDR2 FYNNEI. The chain's CDR3 is CASSPSRLTYEQYV. In DNA form, the CDR3 reads TGTGCCAGCAGTCCCTCCAGACTAACCTACGAGCAGTACGTC.

This clone was recorded only once. The junction shows a germline mismatch at one end, possibly a read error. The chain recombines TRBV7-7 with TRBJ2-7; 9 bases fit TRBD2. Germline V gives CDR1 SSHAT, CDR2 FNYEAQ (reference sequence). This CDR3 is built from 18 residues. CDR3 coding DNA: TGTGCTAGCAGCCCACTCCCCCGGGGTAGCGGGGGAAACTACGAGCAGTACTTC. Translation gives CASSPLPRGSGGNYEQYF.

The J gene is TRBJ1-1, the V gene TRBV6-1, with D hard to call. Between the trimmed V and J ends, which lost 2 bases and 11 bases, there was a span of 15 bases. Germline-derived CDR1 and CDR2 are MNHNS and SASEGT. This CDR3 spans 13 amino acids. In nucleotides, the CDR3 is TGTGCCAGCAGTGAATATGGTTGGGGTAAGGCTTTCTTT. It specifies CASSEYGWGKAFF.

The chain employs TRBV5-1 and TRBJ1-1; perhaps TRBD1 as D (6 bases). V lost 4 bases and J lost 2, with 12 bases in between. Germline CDR1 and CDR2: SGHRS and YFSETQ. This CDR3 has 14 residues. Here the CDR3 reads CASSDQGRNTEAFF. In DNA form, the CDR3 reads TGCGCCAGCAGCGACCAGGGGAGAAACACTGAAGCTTTCTTT.

This clone was picked up one time. The chain uses TRBV19 and TRBJ1-4; 7 bases map to TRBD1. CDR3 length: 15 amino acids. V shed 9 bases and J 8 bases; nucleotides not matched to a gene: 15. Germline V lookup: CDR1 LNHDA, CDR2 SQIVND (reference sequence). CDR3 residues: CASRQGLILGEKLFF. CDR3 sequence (DNA): TGTGCCAGCAGACAGGGACTTATACTGGGGGAAAAACTGTTTTTT.

CDR3 sequence: CASSYGVRSGNTIYF. The CDR3 region has the DNA TGTGCCAGCAGCTATGGGGTCCGCTCTGGAAACACCATATATTTT. The chain employs TRBV13 and TRBJ1-3, with D hard to call. The CDR3 totals 15 residues. The V gene's germline CDR1 is PRHDT and CDR2 FYEKMQ (reference sequence). The V end was cut by 4 bases, the J end by 0 bases, with 10 bases between.

The chain couples TRBV5-1 to TRBJ2-1; 10 nucleotides agree with TRBD2. The ends lost 2 bases at V and 10 bases at J; junction bases unmatched: 9. CDR3 length: 15 residues. Germline loops: CDR1 SGHRS, CDR2 YFSETQ. CDR3 sequence reads: CASSLDLAGAREQFF. In nucleotides, the CDR3 is TGCGCCAGCAGCTTAGATCTAGCGGGGGCCCGGGAGCAGTTCTTC.

The chain uses TRBV6-5 and TRBJ1-1, with 8 nucleotides matching TRBD1. Germline lookup yields CDR1 MNHEY and CDR2 SVGAGI. The CDR3 sequence is 12 residues long. J gave up 4 bases and V 6 bases, and 1 base lay outside the gene matches. CDR3 DNA: TGTGCCAGCAGGGACAGGGTCACTGAAGCTTTCTTT. Its protein product is CASRDRVTEAFF.